The next 12 T cell receptor beta chains were all read from a single sample in a study of OX40 agonist ivuxolimab in advanced cancers. TCRdb's copy holds only in-frame clones and misses some; the assay was immunoSEQ multiplex PCR. Of 45,000 to 60,000 clones listed, around four fifths are singletons. The sample here was CD4+ or CD8+ T cells sorted from blood, taken in a trial of the OX40 agonist ivuxolimab. All receptors come from an adult with an advanced solid tumor such as melanoma, head and neck, liver or kidney cancer.

V gene TRBV6-1 combines with J gene TRBJ2-5; 12 bases are shared with TRBD2. This CDR3 spans 15 amino acids. J was trimmed by 4 bases and V by 2 bases; bases with no gene match: 2. CDR1 is MNHNS, CDR2 SASEGT, per germline. In DNA, the CDR3 is TGTGCCAGCAGTGAACTAGCGGGGGGGCCAGAGACCCAGTACTTC. This translates into CASSELAGGPETQYF.

This chain joins TRBV19 and TRBJ1-1; unclear D gene. The V end was cut by 3 bases, the J end by 2 bases, with 10 bases between. Germline V gives CDR1 LNHDA, CDR2 SQIVND (reference sequence). The CDR3 covers 14 residues. CDR3 region: CASSIFGDNTEAFF. The CDR3 coding sequence is TGTGCCAGTAGTATTTTCGGGGATAACACTGAAGCTTTCTTT.

This chain joins TRBV27 and TRBJ2-7; D ambiguous. This CDR3 is 14 amino acids long. V lost 5 bases and J 2 bases, leaving 13 bases between the germline ends. Germline CDR1 MNHEY, CDR2 SMNVEV (reference sequence). CDR3 region: CASSQVGSAYEQYF. The CDR3 bases are TGTGCCAGCAGTCAAGTAGGGTCGGCCTACGAGCAGTACTTC.

The chain combines TRBV23-1 with TRBJ1-2; D perhaps matches TRBD1 (6 bases). TRBV23-1 is an open reading frame whose function is uncertain. V lost 0 bases and J lost 4, with 15 bases in between. The CDR3 length is 16 residues. CDR3 sequence (DNA): TGCGCCAGCAGTCAATCGTCTAACAGGGATGGCTATGGCTACACCTTC. This translates into CASSQSSNRDGYGYTF.

This rearrangement joins TRBV18 to TRBJ1-5, with a weak D call TRBD1 (5 bases). This CDR3 region has 13 residues. Germline assignment: CDR1 KGHSH and CDR2 LQKENI. Between the trimmed V and J ends, which lost 3 bases and 3 bases, there was a span of 6 bases. CDR3 amino acids: CASSPGDNQPQHF. CDR3 bases: TGTGCCAGCTCACCGGGGGACAATCAGCCCCAGCATTTT. The entire variable domain, with the rest obtained from reference TRBV18 and TRBJ1-5, is as follows: NAGVMQNPRHLVRRRGQEARLRCSPMKGHSHVYWYRQLPEEGLKFMVYLQKENIIDESGMPKERFSAEFPKEGPSILRIQQVVRGDSAAYFCASSPGDNQPQHFGDGTRLSIL.

The chain couples TRBV27 to TRBJ2-2; D call uncertain. The CDR3 has 16 amino acids. The germline V gene encodes CDR1 MNHEY and CDR2 SMNVEV (reference sequence). V was shortened by 7 bases and J by 3 bases, with 18 bases between the two germline ends. This CDR3 reads CASMFAAGGHTGELFF. The CDR3 coding sequence is TGTGCCAGCATGTTCGCGGCAGGCGGTCACACCGGGGAGCTGTTTTTT.

This chain links TRBV27 with TRBJ1-5; D uncertain. Trimming removed 0 bases at V and 4 bases at J, with 10 bases between. The CDR3 is made up of 15 amino acids. From germline, CDR1 is MNHEY and CDR2 SMNVEV (reference sequence). DNA of the CDR3: TGTGCCAGCAGTTTATCTCCGGCAGGAAATCAGCCCCAGCATTTT. Protein sequence: CASSLSPAGNQPQHF.

The chain carries TRBV12-1 and TRBJ2-3; the table names TRBD2, a call not compared with the DNA. TRBV12-1 is deemed a pseudogene. CDR3 size: 16 residues. CDR3 residues: CASSSWTSGSTDTQYF. DNA for the CDR3: TGTGCCAGCAGCTCCTGGACTAGCGGAAGCACAGATACGCAGTATTTT.

This clone appeared a few times. Its ends do not fully match the called genes, so a read error is possible. The chain is built from TRBV25-1 and TRBJ1-6; possible D gene TRBD1, 5 bases. This CDR3 has 13 amino acids. The germline V gene encodes CDR1 MGHDK and CDR2 SYGVNS. The CDR3 DNA reads as TGTGCCACCAGTGATAGGGGTAATTCACCCCTCCACTTT. It codes for CATSDRGNSPLHF.

The chain links TRBV7-6 to TRBJ2-7; TRBD1 agrees at 10 bases. J gave up 5 bases and V 5 bases, and 3 bases lay outside the gene matches. CDR1 and CDR2 from the germline V gene are SGHVS and FNYEAQ. The CDR3 length is 13 residues. The CDR3 here is CASSLGQGNEQYF. Written as DNA, the CDR3 is TGTGCCAGCAGCCTGGGACAGGGGAACGAGCAGTACTTC.

This clone was counted between two and nine times. The V and J genes are TRBV6-5 and TRBJ2-6; D is unresolved. The CDR3 loop spans 12 amino acids. V was pared by 6 bases and J by 2 bases, with 2 bases between. The germline V gene has CDR1 MNHEY and CDR2 SVGAGI. This CDR3 reads CASRAGANVLTF. The CDR3, as DNA: TGTGCCAGCAGGGCTGGGGCCAACGTCCTGACTTTC.

This sequence joins TRBV6-1 and TRBJ1-2, with 7 bases that match TRBD1. There are 15 residues in the CDR3. Germline values: CDR1 MNHNS, CDR2 SASEGT. Trimming took 1 base from V and 2 from J; bases not matched to a gene: 4. As DNA, the CDR3 is TGTGCCAGCAGTGAAGTCAGGGGGGGGAACTATGGCTACACCTTC. Protein sequence: CASSEVRGGNYGYTF.